This entry is about one T cell receptor beta chain. Its specificity is not known. All the people who gave samples were healthy bone marrow donors. Donors were nominally healthy when sampled, though unrecorded immune exposures were likely. The PCR ran on 60 Vbeta and 13 Jbeta primers. Repertoires were generated with immunoSEQ multiplex PCR, while TCRdb's copy carries only in-frame clones and drops some. The sample holds 130,000 or so clones, about 75% seen once. The data stem from a study of cytomegalovirus exposure and HLA in healthy donors. Study-wide findings and caveats: Further analysis was carried out later, and it showed several of the most significant clusters appearing linked to common viral pathogens. TRBV6-2, TRBV6-3 and some other V segments were excluded as indistinguishable.

Germline V CDR1 and CDR2: GTSNPN, SVGIG (reference sequence). The CDR3 sequence is 16 residues long. With 5 bases clipped from V and 4 bases from J, the junction kept 11 bases outside the gene matches. The sequencing input was PBMCs. The receptor was isolated from a woman aged 40 to 49 in good health and CMV-seropositive. The rearrangement joins TRBV30 to TRBJ2-1; 10 bases align to TRBD2. For the CDR3, the DNA is TGTGCCTGGTCAGCGGGGGGGCCTTTTATGTACAATGAGCAGTTCTTC. It yields the protein CAWSAGGPFMYNEQFF.